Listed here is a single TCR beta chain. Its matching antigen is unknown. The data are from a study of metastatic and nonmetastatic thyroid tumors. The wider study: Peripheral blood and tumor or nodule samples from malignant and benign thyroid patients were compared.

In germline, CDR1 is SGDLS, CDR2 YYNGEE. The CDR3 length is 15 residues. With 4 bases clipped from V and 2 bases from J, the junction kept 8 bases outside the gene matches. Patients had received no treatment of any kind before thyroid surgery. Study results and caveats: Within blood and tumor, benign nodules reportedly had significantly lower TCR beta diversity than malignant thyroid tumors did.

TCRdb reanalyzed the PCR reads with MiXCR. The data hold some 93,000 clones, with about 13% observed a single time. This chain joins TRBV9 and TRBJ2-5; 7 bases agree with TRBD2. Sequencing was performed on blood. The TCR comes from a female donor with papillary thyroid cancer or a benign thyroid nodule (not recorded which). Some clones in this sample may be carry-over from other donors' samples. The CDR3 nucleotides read TGTGCCAGCAGCACTTTAGCGGGTCCACAAGAGACCCAGTACTTC. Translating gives CASSTLAGPQETQYF.